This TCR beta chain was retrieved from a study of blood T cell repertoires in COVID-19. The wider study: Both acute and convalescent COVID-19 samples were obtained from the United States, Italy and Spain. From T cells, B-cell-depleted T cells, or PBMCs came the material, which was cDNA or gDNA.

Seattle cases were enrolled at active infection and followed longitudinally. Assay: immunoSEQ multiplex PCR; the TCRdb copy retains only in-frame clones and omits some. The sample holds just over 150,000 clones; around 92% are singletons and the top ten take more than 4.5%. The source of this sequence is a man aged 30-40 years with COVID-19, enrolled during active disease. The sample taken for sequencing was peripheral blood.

This chain's CDR3 is CASSPSGGASSYNEQFF. Here the CDR3 DNA reads TGTGCCAGCTCACCCTCTGGCGGGGCGAGCTCCTACAATGAGCAGTTCTTC. This rearrangement joins TRBV18 to TRBJ2-1, with a tentative D call TRBD2 (6 bases). With 3 bases removed from V and 0 bases from J, the gap between germline ends came to 15 bases. This CDR3 has 17 amino acids. Germline loops: CDR1 KGHSH, CDR2 LQKENI.